What follows are 12 T cell receptor beta chains derived from one specimen sequenced in a study of blood T cells in healthy people across ages. A second roughly 6 to 11 cycle PCR used barcoded and J-beta primers. TCRdb fed the 5' RACE reads into MiXCR, producing one record per CDR3 protein. The sample gives about 800,000 distinct CDR3 sequences, about 25% of which show up once; roughly 3.5% is in the top ten. The same data also went into a second study, on T cells of mothers and their children.

Sequences were obtained from blood. These TCRs come from a boy between 10 and 17 years old in good health.

This clonotype was observed a handful of times. The chain couples TRBV4-3 to TRBJ1-2, with D perhaps TRBD1 (5 bases). The length of the CDR3 is 14 residues. Trimming shortened V by 3 bases and J by 6 bases, and 14 bases separated the two germline ends. The germline V gene encodes CDR1 LGHNA and CDR2 YSLEER. DNA of the CDR3: TGCGCCAGCAGCCACGCCCGAAGGGGCGATGGCTACACCTTC. This translates into CASSHARRGDGYTF.

The chain uses TRBV12-3 or TRBV12-4 and TRBJ2-5; possible D gene TRBD2, 6 bases. The germline V and J ends were trimmed by 4 bases and 5 bases, with 29 bases remaining between them. The CDR3 sequence is 19 residues long. The CDR3 region has the DNA TGTGCCAGCAGTTCTCTCAATCAATCCACTCCGGACTACGCGGAGACCCAGTACTTC. Protein sequence: CASSSLNQSTPDYAETQYF.

This clonotype turned up a few times. The CDR3 sequence: CASSRTMIIACGHEQYF. Written as DNA, the CDR3 is TGTGCCAGCAGTCGAACCATGATAATAGCATGCGGACACGAGCAGTACTTC. This chain links TRBV6-7 with TRBJ2-5; no clear D gene. TRBJ2-7 matches the DNA end more closely, so the J call is doubtful. Being an ORF, TRBV6-7 has a function that is uncertain. The CDR3 spans 17 residues.

This clonotype was detected many times. The chain carries TRBV29-1 and TRBJ1-2, with a possible D match to TRBD1 (5 bases). This CDR3 is 13 amino acids long. Germline loops: CDR1 SQVTM, CDR2 ANQGSEA. The V end lost 7 bases, the J end lost 3 bases, and 15 bases lay between the germline ends. CDR3 DNA sequence: TGCAGCGCCCCGGGGGTGGGCGACTATGGCTACACCTTC. Translation gives CSAPGVGDYGYTF.

V usage is TRBV20-1 and J usage is TRBJ2-2; 7 bases are a match to TRBD1. V dropped 2 bases and J dropped 0; count of bases not matched to a gene: 0. CDR3 length: 14 residues. Germline V lookup: CDR1 DFQATT, CDR2 SNEGSKA (reference sequence). The CDR3 sequence is CSARTGANTGELFF. CDR3 bases: TGCAGTGCTAGAACAGGGGCGAACACCGGGGAGCTGTTTTTT.

V usage is TRBV20-1 and J usage is TRBJ2-7, with a weak D call TRBD2 (5 bases). This CDR3 has 12 amino acids. Germline V gene sequence: CDR1 DFQATT, CDR2 SNEGSKA (reference sequence). As DNA, the CDR3 is TGCAGAGCGGATGGGGACTCCTACGAGCAGTACTTC. It encodes CRADGDSYEQYF.

The J gene is TRBJ1-4, the V gene TRBV12-3 or TRBV12-4; D may be TRBD1 (6 bases). The CDR3 runs to 14 residues. V was trimmed by 6 bases and J by 3 bases, leaving 11 bases between them. The CDR3 DNA reads TGTGCCAGCAGCTCGAAGGGGGCTAATGAAAAACTGTTTTTT. Amino acid sequence: CASSSKGANEKLFF.

DNA of the CDR3: TGTGCCACCAGTGATTTTGCAGGGTCCAATGAGCAGTTCTTC. Its translation: CATSDFAGSNEQFF. The chain couples TRBV24-1 to TRBJ2-1; maybe TRBD1 (5 bases). From germline, CDR1 is KGHDR and CDR2 SFDVKD. This CDR3 spans 14 amino acids. The V end lost 1 base, the J end lost 6 bases, and 9 bases lay between the germline ends.

This chain joins TRBV4-3 and TRBJ2-3; TRBD2 agrees at 11 bases. Germline lookup yields CDR1 LGHNA and CDR2 YSLEER. This CDR3 has 15 amino acids. V was pared by 6 bases and J by 5 bases, with 7 bases of the junction left unmatched. CDR3 in amino acids: CASRPTSGKGDTQYF. CDR3 DNA sequence: TGCGCCAGCAGACCGACTAGCGGGAAAGGAGATACGCAGTATTTT.

This rearrangement joins TRBV20-1 to TRBJ1-1, with 10 bases fitting TRBD1. CDR3 size: 19 residues. V lost 2 bases and J lost 6; bases outside the gene matches: 21. Germline lookup yields CDR1 DFQATT and CDR2 SNEGSKA (reference sequence). The CDR3 bases are TGCAGTGCTAGAATCCAAGAGAGCCAGCCCGGGACAGGGGTCGCTGAAGCTTTCTTT. Protein sequence: CSARIQESQPGTGVAEAFF.

This clonotype has more than one count but fewer than ten. This chain joins TRBV24-1 and TRBJ1-5; D is possibly TRBD1 (5 bases). The germline gives CDR1 KGHDR, CDR2 SFDVKD. The CDR3 covers 13 residues. Deletions cut 1 base from V and 8 bases from J, with 8 bases between. The DNA of the CDR3 is TGTGCCACCAGTGATTTAAGGGGTGAGCCCCAGCATTTT. It encodes CATSDLRGEPQHF.

This clonotype was observed a handful of times. The V and J genes are TRBV20-1 and TRBJ2-3, with 9 bases fitting TRBD2. The germline V gene has CDR1 DFQATT and CDR2 SNEGSKA (reference sequence). This CDR3 has 15 amino acids. J was trimmed by 0 bases and V by 3 bases; bases with no gene match: 4. CDR3 region: CSASDTSGSTDTQYF. The CDR3 DNA sequence: TGCAGTGCTAGCGACACTAGCGGGAGCACAGATACGCAGTATTTT.